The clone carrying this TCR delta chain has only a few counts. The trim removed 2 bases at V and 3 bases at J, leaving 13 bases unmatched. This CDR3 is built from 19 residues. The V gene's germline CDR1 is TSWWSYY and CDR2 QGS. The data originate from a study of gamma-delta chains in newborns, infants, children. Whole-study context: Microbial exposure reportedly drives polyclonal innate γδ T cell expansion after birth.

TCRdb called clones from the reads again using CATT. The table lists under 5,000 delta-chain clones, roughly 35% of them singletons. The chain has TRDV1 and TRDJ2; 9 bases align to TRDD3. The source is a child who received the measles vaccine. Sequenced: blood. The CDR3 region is CALGESSDIWGILTAQLFF. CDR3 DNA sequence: TGTGCTCTTGGGGAAAGTTCCGACATCTGGGGGATTCTGACAGCACAACTCTTCTTT.